This TCR beta chain was identified during a study of blood T cell repertoires in COVID-19 (dated by TCRdb to 2018 to 2021). For the study in its entirety: Samples from collaborators originated in the United States, Italy and Spain and spanned both the acute and convalescent phases of COVID-19. The samples were drawn from two sources: the first 160 participants of the ongoing ImmuneRACE study, and 1,200 or so subjects contributed by 6 global collaborators. The prospective study material was composed of cDNA or gDNA derived from T cells, B-cell-depleted T cells, or PBMCs. HLA class I and class II types, where available, came from metadata supplied by the sample provider rather than from assay-based typing. A de-identified subject ID, COVID-19 status, age in years and sex were almost always included in the sample metadata. A freely available public database, intended as a resource for researchers studying the immune response to SARS-CoV-2, is where the repertoires were released. Subjects who had been exposed to COVID-19, were actively infected with it, or had recovered from it provided the deeply sampled blood TCRbeta repertoires that made up the dataset. Findings and caveats that apply to the study as a whole: How much clinical and demographic metadata was included differed by source and by participant, and the metadata was provided uncurated.

The immunoSEQ Assay, a bias-controlled multiplex PCR, was used to amplify TCRbeta CDR3 regions from genomic DNA. From the authors' description of their analysis: The number of nucleated cells in each sample was estimated by amplification of reference gene primers within the assay. To quantify the absolute abundance of each unique TCRbeta CDR3 rearrangement, sequence reads were collapsed and filtered. For each sample, productive Simpson clonality was calculated as the square root of Simpson's diversity index over productive rearrangements. TCRdb mirrors the immuneACCESS table, restricted to in-frame sequences. Some clones are absent from its copies; in checked studies, under half trace to an unresolved V gene, and the reason for the others is unknown. V and J calls and clone size are copied from that table; D and trimming were computed from the DNA. Recorded for this sample are hundreds of thousands of clones; around nine tenths of them occurred a single time. Roughly 4.3% of the sample belongs to the ten largest clones.

CDR1 and CDR2 (SGHAT, FQNNGV) derive from the germline V gene. The junction carries 18 bases between V and J, which are trimmed by 5 bases and 1 base respectively. The CDR3 starts with the cysteine, ends with the phenylalanine, and has 16 residues. CDR3 DNA is the only sequence kept; it has 48 bases, read in frame from the first base. The collaborating institutions used their own protocols to collect whole blood in K2EDTA tubes. For TCRbeta analysis, collaborators shipped samples in one of three forms: frozen whole blood, isolated PBMCs, or DNA extracted from either of those sample types. This clone was counted between two and nine times. Its antigen specificity is not known. Base qualities are missing; no much larger clone stands one base away.

The sequence came from a woman aged 30 to 39 with acute or convalescent COVID-19. The chain links TRBV11-2 with TRBJ2-7, and perhaps TRBD2 as D gene, on 8 matching bases. Sequencing input: peripheral blood. The CDR3 reads CASSPRGGQQSYEQYF. The DNA sequence reads TGTGCCAGCAGCCCCCGGGGGGGACAGCAATCCTACGAGCAGTACTTC.